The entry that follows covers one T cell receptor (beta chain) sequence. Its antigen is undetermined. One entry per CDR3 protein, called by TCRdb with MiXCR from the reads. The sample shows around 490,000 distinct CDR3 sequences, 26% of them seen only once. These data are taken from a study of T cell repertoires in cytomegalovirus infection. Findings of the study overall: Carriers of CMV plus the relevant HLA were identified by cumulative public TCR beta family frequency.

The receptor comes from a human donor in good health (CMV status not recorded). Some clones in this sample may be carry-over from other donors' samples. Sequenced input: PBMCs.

The CDR3 loop reads CAIGGSWPGTGELFF. CDR3 sequence (DNA): TGTGCCATCGGTGGAAGCTGGCCGGGCACCGGGGAGCTGTTTTTT. J is TRBJ2-2 and V is TRBV10-3; D remains unclear. This CDR3 has 15 residues. From germline, CDR1 is ENHRY and CDR2 SYGVKD. Trimming pared 8 bases from V and 4 bases from J, leaving 17 bases between.